Listed here are 12 T cell receptor beta chains from one sample, sequenced in a study of response to subunit inactivated influenza vaccine. TCRdb re-called the RT-PCR reads through MiXCR, storing one row per CDR3 protein. The data contain over 400,000 distinct CDR3 sequences, 13% of them singletons. The sequencing here drew on PBMCs from blood, taken roughly 47 days after vaccination. These receptors all come from a man aged 50 or older who received an inactivated influenza vaccine.

This clonotype was found a few times. The chain links TRBV20-1 to TRBJ2-2; D is perhaps TRBD2 (5 bases). This CDR3 contains 15 residues. The germline V and J ends were trimmed by 6 bases and 2 bases, with 16 bases remaining between them. From germline, CDR1 is DFQATT and CDR2 SNEGSKA (reference sequence). CDR3: CSAIGLQPNTGELFF. In nucleotides, the CDR3 is TGCAGTGCCATCGGACTGCAACCCAACACCGGGGAGCTGTTTTTT.

This clonotype was picked up a small number of times. The chain has TRBV27 and TRBJ2-6; D not resolved. This CDR3 region has 17 residues. With 4 bases removed from V and 0 bases from J, the gap between germline ends came to 13 bases. CDR1 MNHEY and CDR2 SMNVEV come from the germline V gene (reference sequence). CDR3 region: CASSSRTGASGANVLTF. The CDR3 DNA reads as TGTGCCAGCAGTTCGCGGACGGGTGCCTCTGGGGCCAACGTCCTGACTTTC.

In this sample, this clonotype turned up a few times. The CDR3 sequence: CASSLGAGGYGYTF. Written as DNA, the CDR3 is TGTGCCAGCAGCTTAGGGGCAGGGGGCTATGGCTACACCTTC. V and J are TRBV7-2 and TRBJ1-2; 7 bases agree with TRBD1. Germline values: CDR1 SGHTA, CDR2 FQGNSA. V lost 1 base, J lost 4 bases, and 3 bases stayed unmatched. The CDR3 extends over 14 amino acids.

J is TRBJ1-5 and V is TRBV11-1; tentatively, D is TRBD1 (6 bases). The length of the CDR3 is 18 residues. Germline CDR1 is SGHAT and CDR2 is FQDESV (reference sequence). Trimming removed 5 bases at V and 4 bases at J, with 24 bases between. The CDR3 bases are TGTGCCAGCAGCCCAGGGCGAGGAGGAGGGAGGGGGAATCAGCCCCAGCATTTT. Its protein product is CASSPGRGGGRGNQPQHF.

This clonotype came up a few times. CDR3 DNA sequence: TGTGCCAGCAGCTTATTATCCGATAGACAAGAGACCCAGTACTTC. Amino acid sequence: CASSLLSDRQETQYF. The chain is built from TRBV7-6 and TRBJ2-5; D gene ambiguous. V was trimmed by 2 bases and J by 2 bases, leaving 12 bases between them. There are 15 residues in the CDR3. CDR1 is SGHVS and CDR2 is FNYEAQ in the germline V gene.

The gene calls are TRBV7-9 and TRBJ2-3; 8 bases line up with TRBD2. Germline loops: CDR1 SEHNR, CDR2 FQNEAQ (reference sequence). CDR3 length: 15 residues. J was trimmed by 0 bases and V by 6 bases; bases with no gene match: 5. CDR3 sequence reads: CASSFSGVSTDTQYF. The CDR3 region has the DNA TGTGCCAGCAGTTTTAGCGGGGTGAGCACAGATACGCAGTATTTT. The full variable domain, in which reference TRBV7-9 and TRBJ2-3 provide the parts outside the CDR3, is DTGVSQNPRHKITKRGQNVTFRCDPISEHNRLYWYRQTLGQGPEFLTYFQNEAQLEKSRLLSDRFSAERPKGSFSTLEIQRTEQGDSAMYLCASSFSGVSTDTQYFGPGTRLTVL.

The chain uses TRBV12-3 or TRBV12-4 and TRBJ1-1, with a possible D match to TRBD1 (6 bases). This CDR3 contains 15 residues. V was trimmed by 3 bases and J by 5 bases, leaving 16 bases between them. The CDR3 DNA sequence: TGTGCCAGCAGTTTTATGTCTGGGGGGCGGACTGAAGCTTTCTTT. It is translated as CASSFMSGGRTEAFF.

This clonotype was counted ten times or more. The chain links TRBV4-2 to TRBJ1-2, with D uncertain. This CDR3 contains 15 residues. The germline V and J ends were trimmed by 0 bases and 2 bases, with 10 bases remaining between them. CDR1 is LGHNA and CDR2 is YNFKEQ in the germline V gene. The CDR3 bases are TGTGCCAGCAGCCAAGATCTGACGGAAAACTATGGCTACACCTTC. Its protein product is CASSQDLTENYGYTF.

This clonotype appeared a few times. V gene TRBV15 combines with J gene TRBJ1-5, with 11 bases identical to TRBD1. This CDR3 is 14 amino acids long. Germline V lookup: CDR1 LNHNV, CDR2 YYDKDF (reference sequence). V was clipped by 3 bases and J by 7 bases; unmatched bases: 2. The CDR3 here is CATSRGDRGQPQHF. For the CDR3, the DNA is TGTGCCACCAGCAGGGGGGACAGGGGGCAGCCCCAGCATTTT. Looking up the rest from reference TRBV15 and TRBJ1-5 gives the full variable domain: DAMVIQNPRYQVTQFGKPVTLSCSQTLNHNVMYWYQQKSSQAPKLLFHYYDKDFNNEADTPDNFQSRRPNTSFCFLDIRSPGLGDTAMYLCATSRGDRGQPQHFGDGTRLSIL.

This clonotype has only a few counts. The chain employs TRBV20-1 and TRBJ2-3; 8 bases are a match to TRBD2. With 6 bases clipped from V and 6 bases from J, the junction kept 11 bases outside the gene matches. Germline CDR1 is DFQATT and CDR2 is SNEGSKA (reference sequence). This CDR3 spans 14 amino acids. CDR3 sequence (DNA): TGCAGTGCCATGAGCGGGAGTGTAGGGGATACGCAGTATTTT. This translates into CSAMSGSVGDTQYF.

This clonotype was observed a few times. V gene TRBV20-1 combines with J gene TRBJ2-5, with TRBD2 identical over 10 bases. This CDR3 is built from 16 residues. V dropped 3 bases and J dropped 2; count of bases not matched to a gene: 9. The germline V gene has CDR1 DFQATT and CDR2 SNEGSKA (reference sequence). CDR3 in DNA: TGCAGTGCTAGGGACGTTCTAGCGGGGGTTCAAGAGACCCAGTACTTC. Its protein product is CSARDVLAGVQETQYF.

Ten or more counts support this clonotype. This rearrangement joins TRBV5-8 to TRBJ2-5; D ambiguous. Germline-derived CDR1 and CDR2 are SGHTS and YDEGEE. V dropped 2 bases and J dropped 2 bases, with 13 bases sitting between them. The CDR3 is 15 amino acids. The DNA for the CDR3 is TGTGCCAGCAGCTTTTTAGGCGGCGAGCAAGAGACCCAGTACTTC. Translated: CASSFLGGEQETQYF.